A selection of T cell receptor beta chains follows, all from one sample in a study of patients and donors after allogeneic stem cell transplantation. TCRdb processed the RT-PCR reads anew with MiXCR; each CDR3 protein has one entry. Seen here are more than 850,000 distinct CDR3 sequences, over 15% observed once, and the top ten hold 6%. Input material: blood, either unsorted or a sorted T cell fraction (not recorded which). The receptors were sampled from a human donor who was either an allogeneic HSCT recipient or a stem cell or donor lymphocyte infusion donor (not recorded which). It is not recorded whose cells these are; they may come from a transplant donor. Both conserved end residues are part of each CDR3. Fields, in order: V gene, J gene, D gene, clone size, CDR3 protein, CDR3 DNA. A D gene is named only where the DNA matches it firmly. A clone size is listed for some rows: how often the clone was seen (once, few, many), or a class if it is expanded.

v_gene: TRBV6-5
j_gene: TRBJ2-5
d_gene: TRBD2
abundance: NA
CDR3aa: CASSYARGVGQETQYF
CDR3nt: TGTGCCAGCAGTTACGCTCGGGGGGTTGGGCAAGAGACCCAGTACTTC

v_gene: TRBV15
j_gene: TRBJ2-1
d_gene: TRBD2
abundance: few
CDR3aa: CATSGGLAGMAYNEQFF
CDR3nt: TGTGCCACCAGCGGGGGACTAGCGGGAATGGCCTACAATGAGCAGTTCTTC

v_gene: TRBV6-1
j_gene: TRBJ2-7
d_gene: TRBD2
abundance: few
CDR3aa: CASSHDSAGSSYEQYF
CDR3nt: TGTGCCAGCAGTCACGACTCAGCGGGGAGCTCCTACGAGCAGTACTTC

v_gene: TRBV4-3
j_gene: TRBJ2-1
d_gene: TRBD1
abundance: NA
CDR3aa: CASSQDRQGWYNEQFF
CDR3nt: TGCGCCAGCAGCCAAGATCGACAGGGTTGGTACAATGAGCAGTTCTTC

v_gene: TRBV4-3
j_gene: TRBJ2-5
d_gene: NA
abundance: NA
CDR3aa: CASSQDLYKETQYF
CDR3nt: TGCGCCAGCAGCCAAGATCTTTATAAAGAGACCCAGTACTTC

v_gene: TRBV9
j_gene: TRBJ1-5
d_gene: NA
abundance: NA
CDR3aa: CASSVFPGQPQHF
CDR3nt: TGTGCCAGCAGCGTATTTCCGGGCCAGCCCCAGCATTTT

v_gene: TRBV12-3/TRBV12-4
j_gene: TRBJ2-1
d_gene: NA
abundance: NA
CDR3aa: CASSLVGGFNEQFF
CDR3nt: TGTGCCAGCAGTTTAGTAGGTGGGTTCAATGAGCAGTTCTTC

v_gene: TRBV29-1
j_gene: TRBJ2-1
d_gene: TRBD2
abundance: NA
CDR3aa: CSVDGGGYNEQFF
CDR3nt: TGCAGCGTTGATGGCGGGGGGTACAATGAGCAGTTCTTC

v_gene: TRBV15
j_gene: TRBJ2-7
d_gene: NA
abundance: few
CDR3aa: CATSTYYEQYF
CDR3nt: TGTGCCACCAGCACGTACTACGAGCAGTACTTC

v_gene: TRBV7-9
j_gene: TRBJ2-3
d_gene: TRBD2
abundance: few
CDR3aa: CASSFQTSGRLGDTQYF
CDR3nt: TGTGCCAGCAGCTTCCAGACTAGCGGGAGGCTTGGAGATACGCAGTATTTT

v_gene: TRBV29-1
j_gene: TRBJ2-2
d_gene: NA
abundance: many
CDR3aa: CSVVRATGELFF
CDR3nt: TGCAGCGTTGTGCGGGCCACCGGGGAGCTGTTTTTT

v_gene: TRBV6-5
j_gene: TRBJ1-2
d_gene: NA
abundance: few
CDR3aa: CASRQTGGGYTF
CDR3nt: TGTGCCAGCAGACAGACAGGTGGTGGCTACACCTTC

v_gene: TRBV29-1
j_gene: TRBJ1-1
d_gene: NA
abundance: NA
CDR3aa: CSVEFAATEAFF
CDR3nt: TGCAGCGTTGAGTTTGCGGCGACTGAAGCTTTCTTT

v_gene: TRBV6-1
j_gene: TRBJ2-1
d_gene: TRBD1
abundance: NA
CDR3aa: CASSRPGGNEQFF
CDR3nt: TGTGCCAGCAGTAGACCAGGGGGCAATGAGCAGTTCTTC

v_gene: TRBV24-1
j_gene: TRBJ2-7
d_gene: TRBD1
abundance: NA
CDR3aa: CATSRDRVGEQYF
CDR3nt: TGTGCCACCAGTCGGGACAGGGTGGGCGAGCAGTACTTC

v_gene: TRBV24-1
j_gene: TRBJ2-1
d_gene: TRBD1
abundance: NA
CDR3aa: CAIAGTGIWDEQFF
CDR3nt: TGTGCCATCGCCGGGACAGGGATATGGGATGAGCAGTTCTTC

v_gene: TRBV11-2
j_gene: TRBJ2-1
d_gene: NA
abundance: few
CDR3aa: CASSLDPEQFF
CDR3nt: TGTGCCAGCAGCTTAGACCCTGAGCAGTTCTTC

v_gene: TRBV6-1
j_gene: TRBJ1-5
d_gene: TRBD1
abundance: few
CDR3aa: CASSGQGAYQPQHF
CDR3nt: TGTGCCAGCAGTGGACAGGGGGCGTATCAGCCCCAGCATTTT

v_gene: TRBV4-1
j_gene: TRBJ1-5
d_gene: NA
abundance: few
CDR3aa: CASSQVWSGNQPQHF
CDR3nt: TGCGCCAGCAGCCAAGTCTGGAGTGGAAATCAGCCCCAGCATTTT

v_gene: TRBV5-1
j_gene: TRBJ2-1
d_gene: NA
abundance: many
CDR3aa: CASSSTETNSYNEQFF
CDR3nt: TGCGCCAGCAGCTCTACAGAAACCAACTCCTACAATGAGCAGTTCTTC

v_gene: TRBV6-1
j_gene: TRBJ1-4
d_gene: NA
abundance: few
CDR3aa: CASSQRVLGSEKLFF
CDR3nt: TGTGCCAGCAGTCAAAGGGTCCTGGGAAGTGAAAAACTGTTTTTT

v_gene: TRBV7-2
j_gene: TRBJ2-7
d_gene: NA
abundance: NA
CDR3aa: CASSLTGSALIYEQYF
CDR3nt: TGTGCCAGCAGCCTCACGGGGTCAGCTTTAATTTACGAGCAGTACTTC

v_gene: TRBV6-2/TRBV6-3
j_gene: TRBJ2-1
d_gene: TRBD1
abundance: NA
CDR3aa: CASSTGGVEQFF
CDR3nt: TGTGCCAGCAGTACAGGGGGCGTTGAGCAGTTCTTC

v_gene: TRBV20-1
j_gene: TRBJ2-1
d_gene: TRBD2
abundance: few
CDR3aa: CSAAPSGRDYNEQFF
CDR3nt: TGCAGTGCGGCTCCTAGCGGGAGGGACTACAATGAGCAGTTCTTC

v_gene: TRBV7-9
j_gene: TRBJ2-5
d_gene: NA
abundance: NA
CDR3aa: CASSSPKGKETQYF
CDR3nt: TGTGCCAGCAGCTCGCCGAAGGGGAAAGAGACCCAGTACTTC

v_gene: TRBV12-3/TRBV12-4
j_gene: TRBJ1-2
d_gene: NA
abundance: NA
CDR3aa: CASSLNLRGYYGYTF
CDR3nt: TGTGCCAGCAGTTTAAACCTCAGGGGATACTATGGCTACACCTTC

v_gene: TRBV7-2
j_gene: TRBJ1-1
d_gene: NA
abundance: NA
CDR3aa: CASSQVGFRNTEAFF
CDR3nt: TGTGCCAGCAGCCAGGTGGGATTCCGGAACACTGAAGCTTTCTTT

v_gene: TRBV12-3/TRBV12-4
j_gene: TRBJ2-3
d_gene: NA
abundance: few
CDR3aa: CASSLNSQVDTQYF
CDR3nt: TGTGCCAGCAGTTTAAACAGCCAAGTAGATACGCAGTATTTT

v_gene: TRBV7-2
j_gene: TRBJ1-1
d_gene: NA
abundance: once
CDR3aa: CASSSPPGLMNTEAFF
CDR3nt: TGTGCCAGCAGCTCACCCCCGGGACTGATGAACACTGAAGCTTTCTTT

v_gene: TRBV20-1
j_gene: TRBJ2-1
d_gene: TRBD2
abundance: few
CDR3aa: CSAFIQTSGSSYNEQFF
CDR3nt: TGCAGTGCTTTCATACAAACTAGCGGCAGCTCCTACAATGAGCAGTTCTTC

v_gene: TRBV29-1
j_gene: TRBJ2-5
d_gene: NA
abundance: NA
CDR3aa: CSGGRQSQETQYF
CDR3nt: TGCAGCGGGGGACGGCAGAGCCAAGAGACCCAGTACTTC

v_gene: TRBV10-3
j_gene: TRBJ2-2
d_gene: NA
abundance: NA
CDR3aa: CAISEQIRRHTGELFF
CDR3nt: TGTGCCATCAGTGAACAGATACGGCGGCACACCGGGGAGCTGTTTTTT

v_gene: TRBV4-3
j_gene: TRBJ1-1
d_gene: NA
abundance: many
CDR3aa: CASSHDRNTEAFF
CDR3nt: TGCGCCAGCAGCCACGACAGGAACACTGAAGCTTTCTTT

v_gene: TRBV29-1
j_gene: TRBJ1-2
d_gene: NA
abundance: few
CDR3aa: CSVEGVAQGPRGYTF
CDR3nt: TGCAGCGTTGAAGGGGTAGCCCAGGGCCCCAGGGGCTACACCTTC

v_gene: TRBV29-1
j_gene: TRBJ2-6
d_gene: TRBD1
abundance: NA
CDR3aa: CSASQGTGANVLTF
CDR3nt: TGCAGCGCTTCACAGGGGACTGGGGCCAACGTCCTGACTTTC

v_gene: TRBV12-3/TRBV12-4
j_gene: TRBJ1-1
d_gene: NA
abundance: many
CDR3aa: CASSGSYEGGTKAFF
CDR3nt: TGTGCCAGCAGTGGGTCATATGAGGGAGGCACGAAAGCTTTCTTT

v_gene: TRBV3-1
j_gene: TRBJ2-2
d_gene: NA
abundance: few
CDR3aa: CASSQVRLATGELFF
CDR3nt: TGTGCCAGCAGCCAAGTGCGCCTAGCGACCGGGGAGCTGTTTTTT

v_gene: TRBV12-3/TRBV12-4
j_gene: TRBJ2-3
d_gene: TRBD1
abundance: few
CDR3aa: CASSLAPGQGAGTDTQYF
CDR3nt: TGTGCCAGCAGTTTAGCACCGGGACAGGGGGCCGGCACAGATACGCAGTATTTT

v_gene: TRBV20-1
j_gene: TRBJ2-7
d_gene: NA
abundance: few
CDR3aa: CSGTPGSHSYEQYF
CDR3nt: TGCAGTGGAACCCCCGGATCCCACTCCTACGAGCAGTACTTC

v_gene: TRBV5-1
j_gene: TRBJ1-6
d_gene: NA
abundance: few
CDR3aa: CASSLGTNSPLHF
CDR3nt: TGCGCCAGCAGCCTCGGGACAAATTCACCCCTCCACTTT

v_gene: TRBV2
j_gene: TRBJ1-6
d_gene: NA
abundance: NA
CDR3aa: CASSTQSSYNSPLHF
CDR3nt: TGTGCCAGCAGCACACAGAGCTCCTATAATTCACCCCTCCACTTT

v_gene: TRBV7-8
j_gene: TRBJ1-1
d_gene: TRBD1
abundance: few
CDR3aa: CASSARTGADPEAFF
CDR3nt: TGTGCCAGCAGCGCCCGGACAGGAGCCGACCCTGAAGCTTTCTTT

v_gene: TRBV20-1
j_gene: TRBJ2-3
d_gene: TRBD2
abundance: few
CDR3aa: CSARDPSGKADTQYF
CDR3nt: TGCAGTGCTAGAGATCCTAGCGGGAAGGCAGATACGCAGTATTTT

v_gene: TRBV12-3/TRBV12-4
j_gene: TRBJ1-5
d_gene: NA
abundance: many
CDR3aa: CASSLRDSNQPQHF
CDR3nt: TGTGCCAGCAGTTTAAGGGACAGCAATCAGCCCCAGCATTTT

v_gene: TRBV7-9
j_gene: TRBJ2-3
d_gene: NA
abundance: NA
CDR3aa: CASSARTSDTQYF
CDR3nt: TGTGCCAGCAGCGCGAGGACCTCAGATACGCAGTATTTT

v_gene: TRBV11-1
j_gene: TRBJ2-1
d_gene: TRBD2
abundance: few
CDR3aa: CASSLALGSSGILLSYNEQFF
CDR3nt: TGTGCCAGCAGCTTAGCCCTAGGGAGTAGCGGGATCCTCCTCTCCTACAATGAGCAGTTCTTC

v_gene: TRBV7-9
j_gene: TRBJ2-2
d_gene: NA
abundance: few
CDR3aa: CASSPSSRGTGELFF
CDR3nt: TGTGCCAGCAGCCCTTCGAGCAGGGGTACCGGGGAGCTGTTTTTT

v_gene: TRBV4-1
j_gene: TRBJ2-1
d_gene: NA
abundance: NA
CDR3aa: CASSRVGGKGFF
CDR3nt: TGCGCCAGCAGCCGGGTCGGTGGCAAAGGGTTCTTC

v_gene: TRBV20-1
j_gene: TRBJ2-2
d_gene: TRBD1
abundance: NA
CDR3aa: CSARSGTVDTGELFF
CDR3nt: TGCAGTGCTAGGAGTGGGACAGTAGACACCGGGGAGCTGTTTTTT

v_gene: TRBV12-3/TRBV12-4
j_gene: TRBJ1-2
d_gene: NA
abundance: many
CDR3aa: CASSFGQPGAYGYTF
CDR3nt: TGTGCCAGCAGTTTCGGGCAGCCTGGTGCGTATGGCTACACCTTC

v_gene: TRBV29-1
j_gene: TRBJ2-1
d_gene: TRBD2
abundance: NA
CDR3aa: CSVVGRASSYNEQFF
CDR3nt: TGCAGCGTTGTCGGGAGGGCTAGCTCCTACAATGAGCAGTTCTTC

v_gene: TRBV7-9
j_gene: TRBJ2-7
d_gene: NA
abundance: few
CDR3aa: CASSTVSAIYEQYF
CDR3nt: TGTGCCAGCAGCACCGTCTCGGCGATCTACGAGCAGTACTTC

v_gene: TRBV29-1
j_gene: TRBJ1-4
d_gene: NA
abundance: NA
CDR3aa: CSVLTTSTNEKLFF
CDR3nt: TGCAGCGTCCTAACGACAAGCACTAATGAAAAACTGTTTTTT

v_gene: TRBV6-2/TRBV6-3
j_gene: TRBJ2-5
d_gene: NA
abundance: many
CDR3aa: CASRWVGARETQYF
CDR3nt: TGTGCCAGCAGATGGGTTGGGGCCCGGGAGACCCAGTACTTC

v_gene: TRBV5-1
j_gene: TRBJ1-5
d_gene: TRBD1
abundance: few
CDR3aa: CASSVGTGTGGNQPQHF
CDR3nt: TGCGCCAGCAGCGTAGGAACCGGGACAGGGGGCAATCAGCCCCAGCATTTT

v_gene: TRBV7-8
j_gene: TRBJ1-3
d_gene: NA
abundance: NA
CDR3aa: CASSLEGSAVPGNTIYF
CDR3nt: TGTGCCAGCAGCTTAGAGGGGTCAGCCGTACCTGGAAACACCATATATTTT

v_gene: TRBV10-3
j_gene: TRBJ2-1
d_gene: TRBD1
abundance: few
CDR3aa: CAISVGQGFSNEQFF
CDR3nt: TGTGCCATCAGTGTCGGACAGGGGTTTAGCAATGAGCAGTTCTTC

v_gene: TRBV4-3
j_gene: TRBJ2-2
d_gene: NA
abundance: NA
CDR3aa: CASSPRGEVGSGELFF
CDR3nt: TGCGCCAGCAGCCCCCGTGGGGAGGTGGGGTCCGGGGAGCTGTTTTTT

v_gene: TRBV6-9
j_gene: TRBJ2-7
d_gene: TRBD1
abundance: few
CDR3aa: CASSYPTIPGQGRNEQYF
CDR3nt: TGTGCCAGCAGTTATCCCACGATACCGGGACAGGGACGAAACGAGCAGTACTTC

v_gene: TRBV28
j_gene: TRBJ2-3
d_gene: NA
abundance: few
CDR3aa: CASYGQLTDTQYF
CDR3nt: TGTGCCAGCTACGGACAGCTCACAGATACGCAGTATTTT